This T cell receptor (beta chain) was recovered during a study of T cells in Graves' hyperthyroidism and ophthalmopathy. For this clonotype: The antigen is unknown.

It was at first hyperthyroidism diagnosis, before any ophthalmopathy symptoms, that the blood sample was taken. Using RNA transcripts as the source, TCR beta CDR3 regions were amplified. First-round RT-PCR of the TCR CDR3 relied on the HTBI primer set. TCRdb passed the multiplex PCR reads through MiXCR, listing each CDR3 protein once. The sample contains 130,000 to 150,000 distinct CDR3 sequences, approximately 20% of which appear only once. General observations from the study: Most thyroid clonotypes with frequency above 0.001 were detected in blood.

The CDR3 runs to 17 residues. V was clipped by 0 bases and J by 2 bases; unmatched bases: 5. From germline, CDR1 is MGHRA and CDR2 YSYEKL. The TCR comes from a woman aged 50 to 60 with Graves' hyperthyroidism that later progressed to Graves' ophthalmopathy. J is TRBJ2-1 and V is TRBV4-1; 9 positions match TRBD1. Sequencing used blood. The CDR3 protein is CASSQDIRDRAYNEQFF. CDR3 nucleotide sequence: TGCGCCAGCAGCCAAGACATTCGGGACAGGGCCTACAATGAGCAGTTCTTC.